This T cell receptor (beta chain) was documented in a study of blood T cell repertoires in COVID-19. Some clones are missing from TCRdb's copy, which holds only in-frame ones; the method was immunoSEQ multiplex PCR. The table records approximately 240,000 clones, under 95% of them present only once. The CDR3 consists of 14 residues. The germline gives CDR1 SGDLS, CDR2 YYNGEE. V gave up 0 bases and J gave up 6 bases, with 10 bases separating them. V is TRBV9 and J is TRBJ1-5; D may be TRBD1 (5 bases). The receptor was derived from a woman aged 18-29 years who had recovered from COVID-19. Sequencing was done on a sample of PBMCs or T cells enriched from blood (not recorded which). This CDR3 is CASSVAGLGQPQHF. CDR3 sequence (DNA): TGTGCCAGCAGCGTAGCAGGGTTGGGTCAGCCCCAGCATTTT.